The T cell receptor (beta chain) under discussion was sequenced for a study of T cell responses to AZD1222 COVID-19 vaccine. Study-level results: Only a handful of AZD1222 recipients, roughly 6 in all, had baseline seropositivity.

The repertoire was sequenced with immunoSEQ multiplex PCR; TCRdb's copy has only in-frame clones and lacks some. There are approximately 130,000 clones in the sample; roughly 89% occur only once, and about 27% lies in the top ten. In regard to this clone: What it binds is not known.

The receptor's source is an adult in good health. Material: peripheral blood, obtained on day 0 of AZD1222 vaccination.

CDR3 sequence reads: CASSPGGQGASEAFF. In DNA, the CDR3 is TGTGCCAGCAGTCCCGGGGGACAGGGGGCGAGTGAAGCTTTCTTT. The rearrangement joins TRBV28 to TRBJ1-1, with 12 bases matching TRBD1. This CDR3 spans 15 amino acids. Germline-derived CDR1 and CDR2 are MDHEN and SYDVKM. Losses at the gene ends were 5 bases for V and 7 bases for J; bases not matched to a gene: 8.